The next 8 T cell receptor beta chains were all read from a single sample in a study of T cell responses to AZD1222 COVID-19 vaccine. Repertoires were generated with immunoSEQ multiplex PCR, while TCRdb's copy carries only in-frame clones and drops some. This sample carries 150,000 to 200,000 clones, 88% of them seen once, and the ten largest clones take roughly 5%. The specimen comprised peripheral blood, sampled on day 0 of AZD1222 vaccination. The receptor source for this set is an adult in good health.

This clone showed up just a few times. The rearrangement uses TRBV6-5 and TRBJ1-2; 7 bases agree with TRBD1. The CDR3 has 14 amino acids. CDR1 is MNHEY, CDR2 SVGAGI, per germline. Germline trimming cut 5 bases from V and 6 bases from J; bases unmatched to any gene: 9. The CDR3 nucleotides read TGTGCCAGCAGTCGGGGAGGGGGCCAGGATGGCTACACCTTC. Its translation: CASSRGGGQDGYTF.

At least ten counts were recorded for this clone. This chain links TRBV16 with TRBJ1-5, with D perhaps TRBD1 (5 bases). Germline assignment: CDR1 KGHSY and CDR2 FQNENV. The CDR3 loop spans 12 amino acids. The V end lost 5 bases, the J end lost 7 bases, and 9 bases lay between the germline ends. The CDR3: CASSTGGQPQHF. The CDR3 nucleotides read TGTGCCAGCAGCACTGGGGGACAGCCCCAGCATTTT.

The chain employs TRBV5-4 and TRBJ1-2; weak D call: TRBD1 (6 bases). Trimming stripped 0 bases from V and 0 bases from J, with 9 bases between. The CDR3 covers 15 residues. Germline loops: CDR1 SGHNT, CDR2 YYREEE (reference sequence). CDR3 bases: TGTGCCAGCAGCTTGGAGAGGACAGCTAACTATGGCTACACCTTC. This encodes CASSLERTANYGYTF.

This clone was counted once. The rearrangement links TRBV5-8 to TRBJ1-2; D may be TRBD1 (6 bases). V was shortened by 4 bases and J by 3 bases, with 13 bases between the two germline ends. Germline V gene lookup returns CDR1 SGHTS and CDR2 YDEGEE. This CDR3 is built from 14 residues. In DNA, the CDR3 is TGTGCCAGCAGCCCGGACAGCCGTGACTATGGCTACACCTTC. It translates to CASSPDSRDYGYTF.

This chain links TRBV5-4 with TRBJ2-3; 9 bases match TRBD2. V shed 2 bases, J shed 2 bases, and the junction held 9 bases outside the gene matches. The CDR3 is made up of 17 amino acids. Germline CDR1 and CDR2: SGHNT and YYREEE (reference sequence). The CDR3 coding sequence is TGTGCCAGCAGCTTCTCCGGCGGGGGGGCAAACACAGATACGCAGTATTTT. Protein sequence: CASSFSGGGANTDTQYF.

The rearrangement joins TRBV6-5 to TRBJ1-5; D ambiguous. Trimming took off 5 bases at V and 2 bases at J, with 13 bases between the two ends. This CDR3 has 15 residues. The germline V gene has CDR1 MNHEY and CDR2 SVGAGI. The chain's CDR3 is CASSTMTGGNQPQHF. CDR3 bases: TGTGCCAGCAGTACGATGACGGGTGGCAATCAGCCCCAGCATTTT.

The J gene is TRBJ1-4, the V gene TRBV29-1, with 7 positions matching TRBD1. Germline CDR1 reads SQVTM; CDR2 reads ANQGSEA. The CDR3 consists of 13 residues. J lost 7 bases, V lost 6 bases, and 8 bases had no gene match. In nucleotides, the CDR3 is TGCAGCGTCGGGGGGACAGACACTGAAAAACTGTTTTTT. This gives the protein CSVGGTDTEKLFF.

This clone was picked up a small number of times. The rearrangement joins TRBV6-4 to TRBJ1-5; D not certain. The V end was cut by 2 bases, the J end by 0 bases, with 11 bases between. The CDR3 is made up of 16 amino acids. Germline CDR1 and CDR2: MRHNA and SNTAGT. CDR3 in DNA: TGTGCCAGCAGTGACGATCGGCAGGTTAGCAATCAGCCCCAGCATTTT. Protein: CASSDDRQVSNQPQHF.